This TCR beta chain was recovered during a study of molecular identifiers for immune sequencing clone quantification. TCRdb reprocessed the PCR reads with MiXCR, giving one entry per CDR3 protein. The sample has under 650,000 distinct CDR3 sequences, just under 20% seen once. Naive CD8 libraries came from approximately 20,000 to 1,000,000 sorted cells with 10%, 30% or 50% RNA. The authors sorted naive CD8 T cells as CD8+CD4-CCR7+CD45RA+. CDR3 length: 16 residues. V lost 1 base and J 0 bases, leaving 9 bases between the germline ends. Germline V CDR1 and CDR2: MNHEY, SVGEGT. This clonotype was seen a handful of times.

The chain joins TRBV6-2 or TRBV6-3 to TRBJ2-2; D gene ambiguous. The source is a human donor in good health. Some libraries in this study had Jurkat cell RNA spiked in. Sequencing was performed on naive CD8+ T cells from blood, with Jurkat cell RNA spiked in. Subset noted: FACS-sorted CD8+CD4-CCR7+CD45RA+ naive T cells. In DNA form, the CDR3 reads TGTGCCAGCAGTTACTACCGGGCAGCGAACACCGGGGAGCTGTTTTTT. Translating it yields CASSYYRAANTGELFF.